One and the same sample provided the 12 T cell receptor beta chains below, sequenced in a study of blood T cell repertoires in COVID-19. Generated by immunoSEQ multiplex PCR, the TCRdb table keeps only in-frame clones and is missing some. The table has 53,000 or so clones, roughly 90% seen once. Sequencing used peripheral blood. These receptors all come from a human donor in a cohort sampled during active COVID-19.

The chain has TRBV18 and TRBJ2-3; the match to TRBD1 covers 7 bases. Germline CDR1 KGHSH, CDR2 LQKENI. The CDR3 length is 15 residues. Trimming at V came to 4 bases and at J to 1 base, leaving 5 bases not matched to a gene. The CDR3 loop is CASSRGQFRTDTQYF. CDR3 in DNA: TGTGCCAGCTCACGGGGACAGTTCCGCACAGATACGCAGTATTTT.

The V and J genes are TRBV11-2 and TRBJ2-4, with no clear D. Between the trimmed V and J ends, which lost 0 bases and 0 bases, there was a span of 3 bases. This CDR3 comprises 14 residues. Germline lookup yields CDR1 SGHAT and CDR2 FQNNGV. Written as DNA, the CDR3 is TGTGCCAGCAGCTTAGACCTAGCCAAAAACATTCAGTACTTC. It translates to CASSLDLAKNIQYF.

The chain couples TRBV9 to TRBJ1-3; D is ambiguous. This CDR3 has 14 residues. Trimming removed 5 bases at V and 4 bases at J, with 13 bases between. The germline V gene has CDR1 SGDLS and CDR2 YYNGEE. In DNA, the CDR3 is TGTGCCAGCAGTGGAGGCTATGGGGGAAACACCATATATTTT. This gives the protein CASSGGYGGNTIYF. The complete variable domain, with remaining parts taken from reference TRBV9 and TRBJ1-3, reads DSGVTQTPKHLITATGQRVTLRCSPRSGDLSVYWYQQSLDQGLQFLIQYYNGEERAKGNILERFSAQQFPDLHSELNLSSLELGDSALYFCASSGGYGGNTIYFGEGSWLTVV.

This chain uses TRBV5-1 with TRBJ2-2; maybe TRBD1 (6 bases). The V end lost 3 bases, the J end lost 6 bases, and 9 bases lay between the germline ends. CDR3 length equals 13 residues. The V gene's germline CDR1 is SGHRS and CDR2 YFSETQ. Here the CDR3 DNA reads TGCGCCAGCAGCTACAGGGTCCCCGGGGAGCTGTTTTTT. It encodes CASSYRVPGELFF. Filled out from reference TRBV5-1 and TRBJ2-2, the complete variable domain reads KAGVTQTPRYLIKTRGQQVTLSCSPISGHRSVSWYQQTPGQGLQFLFEYFSETQRNKGNFPGRFSGRQFSNSRSEMNVSTLELGDSALYLCASSYRVPGELFFGEGSRLTVL.

V gene TRBV7-2 combines with J gene TRBJ2-1; perhaps TRBD1 as D (6 bases). V was trimmed by 3 bases and J by 5 bases, leaving 11 bases between them. This CDR3 comprises 14 residues. Germline V gives CDR1 SGHTA, CDR2 FQGNSA. The CDR3 DNA follows: TGTGCCAGCAGCTTCAAAGGACAGCACAATGAGCAGTTCTTC. Translation gives CASSFKGQHNEQFF.

This chain uses TRBV12-3 or TRBV12-4 with TRBJ2-5; a weak D match, TRBD2 (5 bases). This CDR3 contains 13 residues. V dropped 6 bases and J dropped 4 bases, with 12 bases sitting between them. The CDR3 loop is CASSRGEGETQYF. The CDR3 coding sequence is TGTGCCAGCAGCCGGGGAGAGGGAGAGACCCAGTACTTC.

The V call is TRBV2, the J call TRBJ1-1, with D unresolved. Per germline, CDR1 SNHLY and CDR2 FYNNEI. The V end was cut by 3 bases, the J end by 0 bases, with 8 bases between. This CDR3 comprises 14 residues. The CDR3: CASSELYMNTEAFF. The CDR3 DNA is TGTGCCAGCAGTGAGTTATACATGAACACTGAAGCTTTCTTT.

The V call is TRBV9, the J call TRBJ2-5; TRBD1 matches 7 bases. CDR1 SGDLS and CDR2 YYNGEE come from the germline V gene. CDR3 length: 14 amino acids. V was clipped by 4 bases and J by 1 base; unmatched bases: 4. This CDR3 is CASSIGTVQETQYF. The CDR3 DNA reads TGTGCCAGCAGCATTGGGACAGTCCAAGAGACCCAGTACTTC.

The chain combines TRBV7-2 with TRBJ2-1; D gene uncertain. With 5 bases removed from V and 12 bases from J, the gap between germline ends came to 17 bases. CDR1 SGHTA and CDR2 FQGNSA come from the germline V gene. The CDR3 has 13 amino acids. This CDR3 is CASSASGRVGQFF. The DNA for the CDR3 is TGTGCCAGCAGCGCCTCCGGTAGAGTTGGGCAGTTCTTC. Together with reference TRBV7-2 and TRBJ2-1, the CDR3 gives the full variable domain: GAGVSQSPSNKVTEKGKDVELRCDPISGHTALYWYRQSLGQGLEFLIYFQGNSAPDKSGLPSDRFSAERTGGSVSTLTIQRTQQEDSAVYLCASSASGRVGQFFGPGTRLTVL.

The genes are TRBV29-1 and TRBJ1-2; D unresolved. Germline V gene data show CDR1 as SQVTM and CDR2 as ANQGSEA. CDR3 length: 12 amino acids. Trimming took 4 bases from V and 4 from J, leaving 10 bases between them. Written as DNA, the CDR3 is TGCAGCGTTGCAGGCGCGTTCTATGGCTACACCTTC. It translates to CSVAGAFYGYTF.

This sequence joins TRBV9 and TRBJ2-5, with TRBD2 as a possible D gene (6 bases). The CDR3 length is 14 residues. Germline lookup yields CDR1 SGDLS and CDR2 YYNGEE. V was shortened by 3 bases and J by 5 bases, with 14 bases between the two germline ends. The CDR3 loop is CASSAGVEGETQYF. Written as DNA, the CDR3 is TGTGCCAGCAGCGCGGGAGTAGAAGGGGAGACCCAGTACTTC.

The chain has TRBV28 and TRBJ2-3; D unclear. CDR1 and CDR2 (germline): MDHEN, SYDVKM. The CDR3 runs 11 residues. V lost 5 bases, J lost 13 bases, and 13 bases lay in between. The CDR3 DNA reads TGTGCCAGCAGTGGCGTGGCGGTAGAGTATTTT. It codes for CASSGVAVEYF.